Reported below is one T cell receptor (beta chain). One junction end does not reproduce the germline sequence, and a read error may be involved. These data originate in a study of shared clonotypes between healthy human individuals. Deep was the level used in running the assay. Sequencing was performed with immunoSEQ multiplex PCR; in TCRdb, only in-frame clones are kept and a portion is missing. There are about a million clones in the sample; approximately 80% occur only once, and around 1.5% lies in the top ten. CDR3 size: 10 residues. Germline CDR1 and CDR2: SSHAT and FNYEAQ (reference sequence). V usage is TRBV7-7 and J usage is TRBJ1-5; D is undetermined. The sequence came from a man aged 18-30 years in good health. Sequencing was carried out using memory CD4+ T cells sorted from blood. Subset noted: CD45RA-negative fraction. The CDR3 nucleotides read TGTGCTAGCAGCGATCAGCCCCAGCATTTT. This gives the protein CASSDQPQHF.